These 9 T cell receptor beta chains originate from one sample sequenced in a study of blood T cell repertoires in COVID-19. Using immunoSEQ multiplex PCR, the repertoire was profiled, and TCRdb retains in-frame clones only, with some absent. Of tens of thousands of clones detected, around 85% appear once; the ten largest clones hold 25% to 35%. Material for sequencing was peripheral blood. All receptors come from a man older than 75 with active or convalescent COVID-19.

J is TRBJ2-7 and V is TRBV19; TRBD1 matches 7 bases. With V trimmed by 5 bases and J by 2 bases, 9 bases remained unmatched. The CDR3 runs 15 residues. Germline lookup yields CDR1 LNHDA and CDR2 SQIVND (reference sequence). As DNA, the CDR3 is TGTGCCAGTAGTTCCCCCGGGACAGCGACCTACGAGCAGTACTTC. This codes for CASSSPGTATYEQYF.

V and J are TRBV7-2 and TRBJ2-5; a possible D gene is TRBD2 (6 bases). V was clipped by 4 bases and J by 4 bases, with 16 bases between them. CDR1 and CDR2 (germline): SGHTA, FQGNSA. CDR3 length: 15 amino acids. The CDR3 loop reads CASSSGRVKGETQYF. CDR3 in DNA: TGTGCCAGCAGCTCCGGGAGAGTGAAAGGAGAGACCCAGTACTTC.

The DNA for the CDR3 is TGTGCCAGCAGTTTAGAGACACCGGTGGACAGTGAGCAGTTCTTC. Its translation is CASSLETPVDSEQFF. This chain joins TRBV27 and TRBJ2-1; TRBD1 might be the D (6 bases). The germline gives CDR1 MNHEY, CDR2 SMNVEV (reference sequence). V was cut by 2 bases and J by 9 bases, with 17 bases left in between. This CDR3 contains 15 residues.

The chain combines TRBV5-1 with TRBJ2-7; D is possibly TRBD1 (6 bases). The germline gives CDR1 SGHRS, CDR2 YFSETQ. Trimming left V 0 bases short and J 3 bases short, with 10 bases between. The length of the CDR3 is 14 residues. The DNA of the CDR3 is TGCGCCAGCAGCTTGGGGACAGTCGGCTACGAGCAGTACTTC. This gives the protein CASSLGTVGYEQYF.

The chain combines TRBV15 with TRBJ2-2; D might be TRBD1 (5 bases). Deletions cut 1 base from V and 5 bases from J, with 11 bases between. Germline V gene sequence: CDR1 LNHNV, CDR2 YYDKDF (reference sequence). This CDR3 region has 15 residues. The CDR3 protein is CATSRGGSGTGELFF. The CDR3 DNA follows: TGTGCCACCAGCAGAGGGGGCTCAGGGACCGGGGAGCTGTTTTTT.

This clone came up once. The V and J genes are TRBV25-1 and TRBJ1-3; perhaps TRBD1 as D (5 bases). Trimming removed 4 bases at V and 1 base at J, with 17 bases between. The CDR3 is 17 amino acids. Germline V gene lookup returns CDR1 MGHDK and CDR2 SYGVNS. In nucleotides, the CDR3 is TGTGCCAGCAGTGGACGTAGACAGACGATATCTGGAAACACCATATATTTT. Protein product: CASSGRRQTISGNTIYF.

In its sample, this clone was seen a few times. V is TRBV12-3 or TRBV12-4 and J is TRBJ2-7; D is possibly TRBD2 (5 bases). This CDR3 contains 13 residues. V lost 6 bases to trimming and J lost 2 bases, with 11 bases between them. CDR3 residues: CASRRLGAYEQYF. In nucleotides, the CDR3 is TGTGCCAGCAGGCGACTGGGAGCCTACGAGCAGTACTTC.

The chain has TRBV12-3 or TRBV12-4 and TRBJ1-1; TRBD1 is a possible D gene (6 bases). Trimming removed 7 bases from V and 6 bases from J, with 15 bases in between. CDR3 length equals 13 residues. Written as DNA, the CDR3 is TGTGCCAGCAAAAACGCCAGGGGCTCTGAAGCTTTCTTT. Its protein product is CASKNARGSEAFF.

The chain has TRBV13 and TRBJ2-7, with D tentatively TRBD1 (5 bases). Germline V gene data show CDR1 as PRHDT and CDR2 as FYEKMQ (reference sequence). Deletions cut 5 bases from V and 5 bases from J, with 10 bases between. The CDR3 consists of 12 residues. CDR3 in amino acids: CASSLRDDEQYF. In nucleotides, the CDR3 is TGTGCCAGCAGCCTCAGGGATGACGAGCAGTACTTC.